This paragraph reports one TCR beta chain. Its antigen is as yet unknown. This entry is derived from a study of siplizumab effects on memory and regulatory T cells. Trimming took off 3 bases at V and 6 bases at J, with 22 bases between the two ends. The CDR3 covers 16 residues. Germline V gives CDR1 SGDLS, CDR2 YYNGEE. Generated by immunoSEQ multiplex PCR, the TCRdb table keeps only in-frame clones and is missing some. The repertoire holds 90,000 to 120,000 clones, with over 90% as singletons. Study findings and constraints: The authors did not confirm suppressive function in proliferating Tregs from siplizumab cultures. To unstimulated subsets, only a minor fraction of alloreactive clones could be mapped. The study found that mappable alloreactive CD4+ clones averaged around 69% Treg-derived with siplizumab and under 35% in controls. There appeared to be greater diversity in naive T cells than in memory cells, and naive T cells seemed major contributors to the alloresponse.

The material sequenced was Tregs sorted from blood. This chain connects TRBV9 to TRBJ2-7; D might be TRBD1 (8 bases). The receptor was isolated from a human donor in good health. The CDR3 sequence is CASSAGTGLEGGEQYF. In nucleotides, the CDR3 is TGTGCCAGCAGCGCGGGGACAGGACTAGAGGGAGGCGAGCAGTACTTC.